This entry features one T cell receptor beta chain sequence. Recruitment covered over 20 US areas and drew participants whose ages spanned roughly 18 to 90 years. This record belongs to a study of blood T cell repertoires in COVID-19. Sequenced by immunoSEQ multiplex PCR; TCRdb stores in-frame clones only, minus some. The table records 200,000 to 300,000 clones, about 86% of them present only once. Germline V gene sequence: CDR1 MNHNS, CDR2 SASEGT. Trimming took 4 bases from V and 3 from J; bases not matched to a gene: 9. The CDR3 sequence is 16 residues long. Sequenced: PBMCs or T cells enriched from blood (not recorded which). The sequence was collected from a woman aged 35 to 49 with acute COVID-19. This rearrangement joins TRBV6-1 to TRBJ2-7; 10 bases align to TRBD2. CDR3 region: CASSAGIASGSYEQYF. CDR3 nucleotide sequence: TGTGCCAGCAGTGCAGGGATCGCTAGCGGGAGCTACGAGCAGTACTTC.